This TCR beta chain is drawn from a study of cytomegalovirus exposure and HLA in healthy donors. On this clone itself: Its antigen is currently unknown.

Broader study findings: Sequences of the TCR beta chain were said to predict the HLA-A and HLA-B alleles of most subjects accurately. Follow-up analysis later connected one missense variant in DCLRE1C with trimming of TCR beta V- and J-genes.

It was with 60 Vbeta and 13 Jbeta primers that the PCR ran. Only in-frame clones appear in the TCRdb table, and some are missing; sequencing was by immunoSEQ multiplex PCR. The table lists a few hundred thousand clones, about 81% of them singletons. CDR1 is KGHSH, CDR2 LQKENI, per germline. V was pared by 0 bases and J by 6 bases, with 3 bases of the junction left unmatched. The CDR3 sequence is 16 residues long. The clonotype comes from a woman between 55 and 75 years old in good health and CMV-seropositive. The chain links TRBV18 to TRBJ2-1; TRBD2 matches 12 bases. The sample was PBMCs. CDR3 loop: CASSPPLAGGGNEQFF. The CDR3 region has the DNA TGTGCCAGCTCACCACCCCTAGCGGGAGGGGGCAATGAGCAGTTCTTC.